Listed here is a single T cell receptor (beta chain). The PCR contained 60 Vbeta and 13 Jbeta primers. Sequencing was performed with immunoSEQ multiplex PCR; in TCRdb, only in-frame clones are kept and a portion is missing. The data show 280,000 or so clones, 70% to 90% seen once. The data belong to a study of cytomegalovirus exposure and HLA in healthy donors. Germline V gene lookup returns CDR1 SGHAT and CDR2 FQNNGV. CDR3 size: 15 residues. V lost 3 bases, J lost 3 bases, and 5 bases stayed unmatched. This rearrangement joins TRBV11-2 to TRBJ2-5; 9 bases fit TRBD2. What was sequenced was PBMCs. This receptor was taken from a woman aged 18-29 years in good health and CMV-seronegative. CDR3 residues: CASSFDLAGKETQYF. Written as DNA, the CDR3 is TGTGCCAGCAGCTTCGATCTAGCGGGGAAAGAGACCCAGTACTTC.